These T cell receptor beta chains were read from a single sample in a study of TIL therapy for anti-PD-1-resistant metastatic lung cancer. The data were produced by immunoSEQ multiplex PCR, yet TCRdb's version contains in-frame clones alone and is incomplete. This table has tens of thousands of clones, around 86% appearing once. The sample in question was blood, obtained at baseline. The receptors originated from a person between 25 and 80 years old with non-small cell lung cancer. Each CDR3 is given with its conserved first and last residue. The D gene is left open where the match is weak.

V,J,D,DNA,CDR3
TRBV18,TRBJ2-2,-,TGTGCCAGCTCATTCTCCAACGTTAACACCGGGGAGCTGTTTTTT,CASSFSNVNTGELFF
TRBV28,TRBJ2-7,TRBD2,TGTGCCAGCAGTTTATCATTTGTGGGCGGGGGAAGATCCGAGCAGTACTTC,CASSLSFVGGGRSEQYF
TRBV10-2,TRBJ2-5,-,TGCGCCAGCAGTCCAGGGACACAAGAGACCCAGTACTTC,CASSPGTQETQYF
TRBV13,TRBJ2-1,-,TGTGCCAGCAGCTTAGGAAGGGCAGGGCAGGGATCCTACAATGAGCAGTTCTTC,CASSLGRAGQGSYNEQFF
TRBV28,TRBJ2-7,-,TGTGCCAGCCAGGACGGCTATTCGTCGCAGTACTTC,CASQDGYSSQYF
TRBV7-9,TRBJ2-5,TRBD2,TGTGCCAGCAGCCGGACTAGCGGAGGGTGGGAGACCCAGTACTTC,CASSRTSGGWETQYF
TRBV28,TRBJ2-3,TRBD1,TGTGCCAGCAAGACAGGGTTTACAGATACGCAGTATTTT,CASKTGFTDTQYF
TRBV7-2,TRBJ2-7,-,TGTGCCAGCAGCCTAACGGGGGACGAGCAGTACTTC,CASSLTGDEQYF
TRBV7-2,TRBJ1-1,-,TGTGCCAGCAGCCCCAGTACGTTGCACACTGAAGCTTTCTTT,CASSPSTLHTEAFF
TRBV11-2,TRBJ2-6,-,TGTGCCAGCAGCTTATTCTTTTCTGGGGCCAACGTCCTGACTTTC,CASSLFFSGANVLTF
TRBV7-9,TRBJ2-1,-,TGTGCCAGCAGCTTAGACGGAGACAATGAGCAGTTCTTC,CASSLDGDNEQFF
TRBV19,TRBJ2-7,-,TGTGCCAGTAGTCCGGCGGGATTCTACGAGCAGTACTTC,CASSPAGFYEQYF
TRBV11-2,TRBJ1-1,-,TGTGCCAGCAGCTTAAGTCAGGGATTGACTGAAGCTTTCTTT,CASSLSQGLTEAFF
TRBV27,TRBJ1-1,-,TGTGCCAGCAGTTTAAACCCCATCGCGCGAGCTTTCTTT,CASSLNPIARAFF
TRBV6-6,TRBJ1-3,-,TGTGCCAGCAGTTCGGACGGCAACTCTGGAAACACCATATATTTT,CASSSDGNSGNTIYF